Listed here are 21 T cell receptor beta chains from one sample, sequenced in a study of T cell responses to AZD1222 COVID-19 vaccine. Clones were sequenced by immunoSEQ multiplex PCR, and TCRdb holds only the in-frame ones, with some missing. This table has under 140,000 clones, roughly 90% appearing once. The source material was peripheral blood, sampled on day 0 of AZD1222 vaccination. These receptors were obtained from an adult in good health.

The chain is built from TRBV19 and TRBJ2-3; 7 nucleotides line up with TRBD2. Losses at the gene ends were 0 bases for V and 5 bases for J; bases not matched to a gene: 5. The germline gives CDR1 LNHDA, CDR2 SQIVND (reference sequence). The CDR3 has 15 amino acids. The CDR3 protein is CASSIEAVAGDTQYF. The CDR3 nucleotides are TGTGCCAGTAGTATAGAAGCGGTAGCGGGAGATACGCAGTATTTT.

This chain uses TRBV25-1 with TRBJ1-1; 7 bases align to TRBD1. V was clipped by 6 bases and J by 0 bases; unmatched bases: 7. The CDR3 is 15 residues long. Germline CDR1 is MGHDK and CDR2 is SYGVNS. As DNA, the CDR3 is TGTGCCAGCAGCGTGACAGGGCGGGTGAACACTGAAGCTTTCTTT. Translation: CASSVTGRVNTEAFF.

The chain carries TRBV2 and TRBJ1-1; TRBD1 is a possible D gene (6 bases). V shed 7 bases and J shed 2 bases, with 17 bases lying between them. CDR3 length: 15 residues. The germline V gene has CDR1 SNHLY and CDR2 FYNNEI. CDR3 loop: CASTPLDSLNTEAFF. The CDR3 coding sequence is TGTGCCAGCACGCCCTTGGACAGTCTAAACACTGAAGCTTTCTTT. The variable domain in full, completed from reference TRBV2 and TRBJ1-1, reads EPEVTQTPSHQVTQMGQEVILRCVPISNHLYFYWYRQILGQKVEFLVSFYNNEISEKSEIFDDQFSVERPDGSNFTLKIRSTKLEDSAMYFCASTPLDSLNTEAFFGQGTRLTVV.

The chain has TRBV28 and TRBJ2-7, with 14 bases lining up with TRBD2. CDR3 length: 16 residues. J was trimmed by 3 bases and V by 6 bases; bases with no gene match: 7. Germline CDR1 MDHEN, CDR2 SYDVKM. Written as DNA, the CDR3 is TGTGCCAGCAGGGGGACTAGCGGGAGTGGGGGCTACGAGCAGTACTTC. This encodes CASRGTSGSGGYEQYF.

The chain links TRBV6-7 to TRBJ2-7; tentative D call: TRBD2 (5 bases). TRBV6-7 is treated as an ORF (open reading frame) with a function not yet certain. This CDR3 comprises 11 residues. Trimming stripped 7 bases from V and 7 bases from J, with 11 bases between. For the CDR3, the DNA is TGTGCCAGCACTCCCGAGCGGGAGCAGTACTTC. It yields the protein CASTPEREQYF.

The chain employs TRBV19 and TRBJ1-2; 8 positions agree with TRBD1. The J segment lost 6 bases and the V segment lost 7 bases, leaving 7 bases of the junction unmatched. The CDR3 is made up of 13 amino acids. Germline CDR1 is LNHDA and CDR2 is SQIVND (reference sequence). In DNA form, the CDR3 reads TGTGCCAGTATTGCGGACAGGGCTGATGGCTACACCTTC. Protein sequence: CASIADRADGYTF.

The rearrangement uses TRBV5-4 and TRBJ2-1; the match to TRBD2 covers 14 bases. From germline, CDR1 is SGHNT and CDR2 YYREEE (reference sequence). V gave up 4 bases and J gave up 6 bases; unmatched junction bases: 12. CDR3 length: 18 residues. CDR3 amino acids: CASSPRGLAGVIPNEQFF. The CDR3 nucleotides are TGTGCCAGCAGCCCCAGGGGACTAGCGGGAGTGATCCCCAATGAGCAGTTCTTC.

The CDR3 protein is CASSSRSELAVGEQYF. DNA for the CDR3: TGTGCCAGCAGCTCCCGTTCGGAGCTAGCCGTCGGCGAGCAGTACTTC. The chain couples TRBV5-6 to TRBJ2-7; D possibly corresponds to TRBD2 (5 bases). V was trimmed by 3 bases and J by 6 bases, leaving 22 bases between them. This CDR3 has 16 amino acids. Germline V gene lookup returns CDR1 SGHDT and CDR2 YYEEEE.

The chain couples TRBV6-6 to TRBJ1-5, with a possible D match to TRBD1 (6 bases). V was pared by 2 bases and J by 6 bases, with 11 bases between. The length of the CDR3 is 14 residues. Germline V lookup: CDR1 MNHNY, CDR2 SVGAGI (reference sequence). The CDR3 loop reads CASSYAGAGQPQHF. As DNA, the CDR3 is TGTGCCAGCAGTTACGCAGGGGCTGGTCAGCCCCAGCATTTT.

The CDR3 DNA reads TGTGCCAGCAGCTTGTGGCAGCGCTTGAACACTGAAGCTTTCTTT. Translation gives CASSLWQRLNTEAFF. V gene TRBV5-6 combines with J gene TRBJ1-1; D remains ambiguous. Per germline, CDR1 SGHDT and CDR2 YYEEEE. Trimming left V 1 base short and J 0 bases short, with 10 bases between. The CDR3 loop spans 15 amino acids. Looking up the rest from reference TRBV5-6 and TRBJ1-1 gives the full variable domain: DAGVTQSPTHLIKTRGQQVTLRCSPKSGHDTVSWYQQALGQGPQFIFQYYEEEERQRGNFPDRFSGHQFPNYSSELNVNALLLGDSALYLCASSLWQRLNTEAFFGQGTRLTVV.

V gene TRBV30 combines with J gene TRBJ1-4; TRBD1 agrees at 7 bases. J was trimmed by 8 bases and V by 4 bases; bases with no gene match: 10. The CDR3 loop spans 14 amino acids. CDR1 is GTSNPN, CDR2 SVGIG, per germline (reference sequence). The CDR3 bases are TGTGCCTGGAACACCGGGACAGCGAGGGAAAAACTGTTTTTT. Its protein product is CAWNTGTAREKLFF.

The V and J genes are TRBV6-2 or TRBV6-3 and TRBJ1-6, with D uncertain. Trimming took off 2 bases at V and 0 bases at J, with 8 bases between the two ends. The CDR3 runs to 16 residues. Germline loops: CDR1 MNHEY, CDR2 SVGEGT. The CDR3 protein is CASSYGGSSYNSPLHF. In DNA, the CDR3 is TGTGCCAGCAGTTACGGCGGGAGCTCCTATAATTCACCCCTCCACTTT.

The sample holds one count of this clone. This sequence joins TRBV6-1 and TRBJ1-5; D is possibly TRBD1 (5 bases). Germline V CDR1 and CDR2: MNHNS, SASEGT. Trimming pared 3 bases from V and 7 bases from J, leaving 13 bases between. There are 14 residues in the CDR3. The CDR3 protein is CASSEVTGLQPQHF. CDR3 nucleotides: TGTGCCAGCAGTGAGGTAACAGGTTTGCAGCCCCAGCATTTT.

The CDR3 region is CASSLRQLNTGELFF. CDR3 nucleotide sequence: TGTGCCAGCAGTTTACGACAGCTGAACACCGGGGAGCTGTTTTTT. The rearrangement links TRBV27 to TRBJ2-2, with D perhaps matching TRBD1 (5 bases). V was trimmed by 2 bases and J by 1 base, leaving 8 bases between them. The CDR3 loop spans 15 amino acids. In germline, CDR1 is MNHEY, CDR2 SMNVEV (reference sequence).

Only a few counts were recorded for this clone. The V and J genes are TRBV19 and TRBJ2-3, with 11 positions matching TRBD2. The CDR3 has 16 amino acids. V was clipped by 5 bases and J by 3 bases; unmatched bases: 7. Germline V CDR1 and CDR2: LNHDA, SQIVND (reference sequence). CDR3 DNA: TGTGCCAGTAGTTCACTAGCGGGAGTTCGTACAGATACGCAGTATTTT. It specifies CASSSLAGVRTDTQYF.

This chain connects TRBV5-1 to TRBJ1-1; no reliable D call. The length of the CDR3 is 12 residues. CDR1 is SGHRS and CDR2 is YFSETQ in the germline V gene. V was clipped by 3 bases and J by 5 bases, with 8 bases between them. The CDR3 sequence: CASSSSGTEAFF. DNA of the CDR3: TGCGCCAGCAGCTCAAGTGGGACTGAAGCTTTCTTT.

In DNA, the CDR3 is TGTGCCATCATGGCAGGAGAGGCTCGTGGCTACACCTTC. This sequence encodes CAIMAGEARGYTF. This sequence joins TRBV10-3 and TRBJ1-2, with no clear D. V dropped 7 bases and J dropped 7 bases, with 16 bases sitting between them. The CDR3 has 13 residues. Per the germline V gene, CDR1 is ENHRY and CDR2 is SYGVKD.

This chain links TRBV5-1 with TRBJ2-2; a weak D match, TRBD2 (6 bases). Deletions cut 0 bases from V and 1 base from J, with 10 bases between. This CDR3 spans 16 amino acids. CDR1 and CDR2 from the germline V gene are SGHRS and YFSETQ. The CDR3 DNA follows: TGCGCCAGCAGCTTGGGGAGGGCCCAGAACACCGGGGAGCTGTTTTTT. Its protein is CASSLGRAQNTGELFF.

The chain employs TRBV2 and TRBJ2-5, with D maybe TRBD2 (6 bases). Germline loops: CDR1 SNHLY, CDR2 FYNNEI. The length of the CDR3 is 16 residues. The V end was cut by 10 bases, the J end by 1 base, with 22 bases between. CDR3 sequence: CAIREPSRPRQETQYF. The CDR3 region has the DNA TGTGCCATCCGGGAGCCAAGCCGTCCTCGCCAAGAGACCCAGTACTTC.

This clone has a handful of counts. This chain uses TRBV3-1 (or the pseudogene TRBV3-2) with TRBJ1-4; 7 positions match TRBD1. CDR3 length: 15 amino acids. J lost 6 bases, V lost 0 bases, and 4 bases had no gene match. Germline CDR1 and CDR2: LGHDT and YNNKEL (reference sequence). The CDR3 loop is CASSQDLQGYEKLFF. The CDR3 DNA is TGTGCCAGCAGCCAAGATCTACAGGGGTATGAAAAACTGTTTTTT.

Here the CDR3 reads CASGLTGFNTEAFF. CDR3 DNA: TGTGCTAGTGGTTTGACAGGCTTTAACACTGAAGCTTTCTTT. The chain links TRBV12-5 to TRBJ1-1; possibly TRBD1 for D (5 bases). The germline V and J ends were trimmed by 2 bases and 2 bases, with 9 bases remaining between them. This CDR3 comprises 14 residues. CDR1 is LGHNT and CDR2 is FRNRAP in the germline V gene. The full variable domain, its missing parts supplied by reference TRBV12-5 and TRBJ1-1, is DARVTQTPRHKVTEMGQEVTMRCQPILGHNTVFWYRQTMMQGLELLAYFRNRAPLDDSGMPKDRFSAEMPDATLATLKIQPSEPRDSAVYFCASGLTGFNTEAFFGQGTRLTVV.